The rows below give T cell receptor beta chains drawn from one sample of a study of blood T cells in healthy people across ages. One entry per CDR3 protein results from TCRdb running MiXCR on the 5' RACE reads. The sample contains about 1.1 million distinct CDR3 sequences, under 40% of which appear only once. The material sequenced was blood. These receptors came from a man between 18 and 29 years old in good health. Each CDR3 is given with its conserved first and last residue. A D gene is named only where the DNA matches it firmly. Size is stated for part of the rows, as once, few or many counts, or as a class when the clone is expanded.

j_gene	abundance	v_gene	d_gene	CDR3aa	CDR3nt
TRBJ2-5	few	TRBV7-2	.	CASRNNEQYF	TGTGCCAGCAGGAACAATGAGCAGTACTTC
TRBJ2-1	.	TRBV5-6	TRBD1	CASPGQGPYNEQFF	TGTGCCAGTCCGGGACAGGGACCCTACAATGAGCAGTTCTTC
TRBJ2-3	.	TRBV7-7	.	CASSVNKNTDTQYF	TGTGCCAGCAGCGTAAATAAAAACACAGATACGCAGTATTTT
TRBJ2-1	few	TRBV15	.	CATISTYNEQFF	TGTGCCACTATCTCGACTTACAATGAGCAGTTCTTC
TRBJ2-3	.	TRBV12-3/TRBV12-4	TRBD2	CASSLGGGWPDTQYF	TGTGCCAGCAGTTTAGGCGGGGGGTGGCCAGATACGCAGTATTTT
TRBJ1-1	.	TRBV28	TRBD1	CAIQGQIEAFF	TGTGCCATCCAGGGACAGATCGAAGCTTTCTTT
TRBJ1-1	.	TRBV20-1	.	CSATRPGSGTEAFF	TGCAGTGCTACTCGGCCAGGATCGGGCACTGAAGCTTTCTTT
TRBJ1-1	.	TRBV9	.	CASSVTGAEAFF	TGTGCCAGCAGCGTAACTGGGGCTGAAGCTTTCTTT
TRBJ2-3	.	TRBV5-1	TRBD2	CASSGTPTSGTDTQYF	TGCGCCAGCAGCGGCACCCCGACTAGCGGCACAGATACGCAGTATTTT
TRBJ1-5	.	TRBV27	TRBD1	CASRKTGTTQPQHF	TGTGCCAGCAGAAAGACAGGGACCACTCAGCCCCAGCATTTT
TRBJ1-1	.	TRBV27	.	CASSFKVYTKAFF	TGTGCCAGCAGTTTTAAGGTTTACACTAAAGCTTTCTTT
TRBJ2-7	few	TRBV4-1	.	CASSQEGNSYYEQYF	TGCGCCAGCAGCCAAGAGGGTAACAGCTACTACGAGCAGTACTTC
TRBJ1-6	.	TRBV12-3/TRBV12-4	TRBD1	CASSAGQNNSPLHF	TGTGCCAGCAGTGCGGGACAGAATAATTCACCCCTCCACTTT
TRBJ2-2	.	TRBV7-9	.	CASSLPGPANTGELFF	TGTGCCAGCAGCCTACCGGGACCGGCGAACACCGGGGAGCTGTTTTTT
TRBJ2-1	few	TRBV4-3	.	CASSHHLKDEQFF	TGCGCCAGCAGCCACCACCTTAAGGATGAGCAGTTCTTC
TRBJ1-1	.	TRBV5-5	.	CASSVARWNTGAFF	TGTGCCAGCAGCGTGGCCAGATGGAACACTGGAGCTTTCTTT